This T cell receptor (beta chain) was obtained from a study of OX40 agonist ivuxolimab in advanced cancers. The CDR3 is 17 amino acids. V gave up 7 bases and J gave up 2 bases; unmatched junction bases: 14. CDR1 is LNHDA and CDR2 is SQIVND in the germline V gene (reference sequence). Assay used: immunoSEQ multiplex PCR; TCRdb lists only in-frame clones, some missing. The data show 50,000 to 65,000 clones, around 84% seen once. The chain carries TRBV19 and TRBJ1-1, with TRBD1 matching 9 bases. Sequences were derived from CD4+ or CD8+ T cells sorted from blood, sampled in a trial of the OX40 agonist ivuxolimab. The receptor was isolated from an adult with an advanced solid tumor such as melanoma, head and neck, liver or kidney cancer. The CDR3 loop is CASTYSGTGIGNTEAFF. For the CDR3, the DNA is TGTGCCAGTACTTATAGCGGGACAGGGATCGGAAACACTGAAGCTTTCTTT.